A single T cell receptor beta chain is shown here with its context. As yet, its antigen is unknown. This entry belongs to a study of STAT5B mutations in CD4+ large granular lymphocyte leukemia. Measured with immunoSEQ multiplex PCR; TCRdb has only the in-frame clones, and not every one. Of 30,000 or so clones listed, roughly three quarters are singletons. Germline values: CDR1 MNHEY, CDR2 SVGAGI. V dropped 6 bases and J dropped 2 bases, with 16 bases sitting between them. The CDR3 runs to 15 residues. General observations from the study: No patients shared main leukemic clonotypes, though around 24% appeared at low frequency elsewhere. TRBV06-family usage was enriched in top patient clones (8/27) versus controls (2/35).

The chain links TRBV6-5 to TRBJ1-1, with D unclear. The specimen sequenced was CD4+ T cells from blood buffy coats. The TCR originated in a human donor in good health. The CDR3 loop reads CASSRTQTGNTEAFF. CDR3 nucleotides: TGTGCCAGCAGCCGTACCCAGACGGGAAACACTGAAGCTTTCTTT.